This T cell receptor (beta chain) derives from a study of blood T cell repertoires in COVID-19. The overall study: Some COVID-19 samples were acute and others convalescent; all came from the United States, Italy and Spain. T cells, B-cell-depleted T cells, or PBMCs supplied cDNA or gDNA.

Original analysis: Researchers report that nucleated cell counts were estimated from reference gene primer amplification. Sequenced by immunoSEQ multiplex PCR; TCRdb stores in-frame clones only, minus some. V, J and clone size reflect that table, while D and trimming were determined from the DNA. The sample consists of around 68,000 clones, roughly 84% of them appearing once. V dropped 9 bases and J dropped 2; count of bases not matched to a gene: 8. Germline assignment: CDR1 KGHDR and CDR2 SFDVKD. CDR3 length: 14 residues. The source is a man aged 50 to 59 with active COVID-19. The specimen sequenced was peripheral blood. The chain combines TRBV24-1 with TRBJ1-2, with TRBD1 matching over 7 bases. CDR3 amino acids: CATRSPGQNYGYTF. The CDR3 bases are TGTGCCACCCGTAGCCCGGGACAGAACTATGGCTACACCTTC.